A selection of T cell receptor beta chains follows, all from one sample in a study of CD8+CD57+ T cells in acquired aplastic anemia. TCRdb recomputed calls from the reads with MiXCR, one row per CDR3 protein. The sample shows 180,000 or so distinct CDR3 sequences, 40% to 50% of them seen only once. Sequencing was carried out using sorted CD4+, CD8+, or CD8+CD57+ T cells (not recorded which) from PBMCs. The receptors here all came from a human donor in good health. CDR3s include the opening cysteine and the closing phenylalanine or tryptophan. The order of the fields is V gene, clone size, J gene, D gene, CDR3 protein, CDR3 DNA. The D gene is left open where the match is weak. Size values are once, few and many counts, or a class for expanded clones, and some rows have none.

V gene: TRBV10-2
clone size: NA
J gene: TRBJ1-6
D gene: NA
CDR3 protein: CASSEDLVSPLHF
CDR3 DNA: TGCGCCAGCAGTGAGGATCTGGTTTCACCCCTCCACTTT

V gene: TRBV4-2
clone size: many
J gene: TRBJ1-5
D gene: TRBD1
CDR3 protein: CASSPGTGYSSNQPQHF
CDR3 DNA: TGTGCCAGCAGCCCCGGGACAGGATATTCTAGCAATCAGCCCCAGCATTTT

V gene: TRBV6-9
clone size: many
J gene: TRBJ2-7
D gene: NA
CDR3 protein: CASSPQGYNYEQYF
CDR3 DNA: TGTGCCAGCAGCCCACAGGGATATAACTACGAGCAGTACTTC

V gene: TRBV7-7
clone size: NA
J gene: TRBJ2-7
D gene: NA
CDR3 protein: CARARRDSSYEQYF
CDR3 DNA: TGTGCTAGAGCTCGGCGGGATAGCTCCTACGAGCAGTACTTC

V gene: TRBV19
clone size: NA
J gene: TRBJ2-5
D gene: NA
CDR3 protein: CASSMRNSEMETQYF
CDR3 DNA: TGTGCCAGTAGTATGAGGAATAGCGAAATGGAGACCCAGTACTTC

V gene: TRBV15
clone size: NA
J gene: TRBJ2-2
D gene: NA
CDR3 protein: CATNHPQGGRGELFF
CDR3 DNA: TGTGCCACCAACCATCCCCAGGGTGGGAGAGGGGAGCTGTTTTTT

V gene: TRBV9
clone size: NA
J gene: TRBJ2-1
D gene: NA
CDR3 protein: CARQLGGRSEQFF
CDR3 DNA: TGTGCTAGGCAACTGGGAGGCCGTAGTGAGCAGTTCTTC

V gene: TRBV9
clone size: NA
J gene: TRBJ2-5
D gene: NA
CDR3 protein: CASSVAASGFSETQYF
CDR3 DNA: TGTGCCAGCAGCGTAGCCGCGAGCGGTTTCTCAGAGACCCAGTACTTC

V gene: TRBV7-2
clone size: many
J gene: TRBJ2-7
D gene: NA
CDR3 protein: CASSWDSAYEQYF
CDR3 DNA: TGTGCCAGCAGCTGGGACTCCGCCTACGAGCAGTACTTC

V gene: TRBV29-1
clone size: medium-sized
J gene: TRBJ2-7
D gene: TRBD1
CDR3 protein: CSVVGTVGEQYF
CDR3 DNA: TGCAGCGTTGTAGGGACAGTAGGCGAGCAGTACTTC

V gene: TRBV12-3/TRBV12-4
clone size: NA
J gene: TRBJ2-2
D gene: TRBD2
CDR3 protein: CASTPGLPNTGELFF
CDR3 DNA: TGTGCCAGCACGCCGGGACTACCGAACACCGGGGAGCTGTTTTTT

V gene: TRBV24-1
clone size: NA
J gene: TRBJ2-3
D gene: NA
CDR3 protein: CATSGVGVTDTQYF
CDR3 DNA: TGTGCCACCAGTGGAGTGGGCGTCACAGATACGCAGTATTTT

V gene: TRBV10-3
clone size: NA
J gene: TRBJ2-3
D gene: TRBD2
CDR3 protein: CAISGLSGGGDTQYF
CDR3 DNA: TGTGCCATCAGTGGGCTTAGCGGGGGTGGAGATACGCAGTATTTT

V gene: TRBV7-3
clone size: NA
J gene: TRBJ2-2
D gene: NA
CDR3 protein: CASSPSGELFF
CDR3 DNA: TGTGCCAGCAGTCCTAGCGGGGAGCTGTTTTTT

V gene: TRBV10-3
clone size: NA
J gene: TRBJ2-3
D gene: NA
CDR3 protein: CAINGAGTDTQYF
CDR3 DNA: TGTGCCATCAACGGCGCGGGCACAGATACGCAGTATTTT

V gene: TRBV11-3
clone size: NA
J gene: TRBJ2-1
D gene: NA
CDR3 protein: CASSLGEVRSPLGYNEQFF
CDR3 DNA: TGTGCCAGCAGCTTAGGCGAAGTTAGGAGTCCCCTGGGCTACAATGAGCAGTTCTTC

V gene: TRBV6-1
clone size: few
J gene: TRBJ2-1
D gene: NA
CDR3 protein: CASSLSSVSHNEQFF
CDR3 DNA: TGTGCCAGCAGTCTATCTAGCGTTAGCCACAATGAGCAGTTCTTC

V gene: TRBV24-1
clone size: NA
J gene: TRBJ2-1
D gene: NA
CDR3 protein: CATSEGVRANEQFF
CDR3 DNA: TGTGCCACCAGTGAGGGGGTGAGGGCTAATGAGCAGTTCTTC

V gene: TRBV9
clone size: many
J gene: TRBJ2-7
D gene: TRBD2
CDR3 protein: CASSGGTSGSRRHEQYF
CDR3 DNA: TGTGCCAGCAGCGGGGGGACTAGCGGGAGTCGGAGGCACGAGCAGTACTTC

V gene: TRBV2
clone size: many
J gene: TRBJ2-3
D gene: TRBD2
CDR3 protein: CASNSGGSTDTQYF
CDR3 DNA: TGTGCCAGCAACAGTGGCGGGAGTACAGATACGCAGTATTTT

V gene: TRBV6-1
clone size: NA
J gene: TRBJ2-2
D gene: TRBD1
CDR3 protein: CASKLRDRVFTGELFF
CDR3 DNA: TGTGCCAGCAAGCTTAGGGACAGGGTGTTCACCGGGGAGCTGTTTTTT

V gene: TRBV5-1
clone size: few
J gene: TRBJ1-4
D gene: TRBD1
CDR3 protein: CASSSEDRAFEKLFF
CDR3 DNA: TGCGCCAGCAGCTCGGAGGACAGGGCGTTCGAAAAACTGTTTTTT

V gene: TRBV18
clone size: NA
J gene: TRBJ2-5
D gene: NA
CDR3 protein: CASSPWLLTDLYQETQYF
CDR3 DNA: TGTGCCAGCTCACCATGGTTATTGACAGACCTTTACCAAGAGACCCAGTACTTC

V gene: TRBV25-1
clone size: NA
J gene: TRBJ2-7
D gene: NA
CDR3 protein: CASSPNQGREQYF
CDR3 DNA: TGTGCCAGCAGTCCAAACCAGGGAAGGGAGCAGTACTTC

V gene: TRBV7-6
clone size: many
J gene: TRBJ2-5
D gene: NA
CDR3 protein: CASSLPGSTKTQYF
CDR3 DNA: TGTGCCAGCAGCTTACCAGGGTCCACTAAGACCCAGTACTTC

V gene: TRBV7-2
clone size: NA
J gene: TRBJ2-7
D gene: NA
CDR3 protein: CASSFSTFYEQYF
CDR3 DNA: TGTGCCAGCAGCTTTTCTACCTTCTACGAGCAGTACTTC

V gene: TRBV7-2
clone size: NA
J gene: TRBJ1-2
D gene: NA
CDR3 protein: CASSLSFNYGYTF
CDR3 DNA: TGTGCCAGCAGCTTGAGTTTCAACTATGGCTACACCTTC

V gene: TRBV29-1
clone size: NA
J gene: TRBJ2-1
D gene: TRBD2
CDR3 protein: CSVVPPGLAFNEQFF
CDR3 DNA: TGCAGCGTTGTACCTCCGGGACTAGCGTTTAATGAGCAGTTCTTC

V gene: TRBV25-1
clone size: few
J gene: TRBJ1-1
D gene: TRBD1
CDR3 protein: CASSEPGQANTEAFF
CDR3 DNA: TGTGCCAGCAGTGAACCGGGACAGGCGAACACTGAAGCTTTCTTT

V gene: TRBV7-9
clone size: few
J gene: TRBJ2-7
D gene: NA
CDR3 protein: CASSLPGTRSYEQYF
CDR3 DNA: TGTGCCAGCAGCTTACCCGGGACACGTTCCTACGAGCAGTACTTC

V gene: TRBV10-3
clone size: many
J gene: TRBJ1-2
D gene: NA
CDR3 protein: CAITGGADGYTF
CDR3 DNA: TGTGCCATCACTGGGGGCGCGGATGGCTACACCTTC

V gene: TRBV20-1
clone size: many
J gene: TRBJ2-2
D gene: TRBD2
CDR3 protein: CSALLAGINTGELFF
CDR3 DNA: TGCAGTGCTCTGCTAGCGGGGATCAACACCGGGGAGCTGTTTTTT

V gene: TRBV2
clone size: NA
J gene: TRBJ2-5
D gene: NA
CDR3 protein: CASKAGRQETQYF
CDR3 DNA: TGTGCCAGCAAGGCGGGGCGACAAGAGACCCAGTACTTC

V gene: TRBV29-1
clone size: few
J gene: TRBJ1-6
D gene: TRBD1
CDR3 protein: CSVGQTYNSPLHF
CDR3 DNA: TGCAGCGTGGGACAGACTTATAATTCACCCCTCCACTTT

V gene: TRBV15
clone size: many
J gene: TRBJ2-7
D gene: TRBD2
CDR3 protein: CATSRVTSGNHEQYF
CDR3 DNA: TGTGCCACCAGCAGAGTGACTAGCGGGAACCACGAGCAGTACTTC

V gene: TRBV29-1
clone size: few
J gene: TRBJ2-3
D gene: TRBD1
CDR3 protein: CSVDRGRSADTQYF
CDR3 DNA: TGCAGCGTCGACAGGGGAAGGTCGGCAGATACGCAGTATTTT

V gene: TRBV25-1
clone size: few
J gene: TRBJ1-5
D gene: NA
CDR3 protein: CASSAAPGQPQHF
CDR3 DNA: TGTGCCAGCAGTGCAGCCCCGGGTCAGCCCCAGCATTTT

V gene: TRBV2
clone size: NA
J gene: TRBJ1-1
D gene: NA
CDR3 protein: CASEREANTEAFF
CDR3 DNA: TGTGCCAGTGAAAGGGAAGCGAACACTGAAGCTTTCTTT

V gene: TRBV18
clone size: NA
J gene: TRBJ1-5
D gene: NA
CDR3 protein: CASSPGPTSSNQPQHF
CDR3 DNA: TGTGCCAGCTCGCCGGGTCCAACTTCTAGCAATCAGCCCCAGCATTTT

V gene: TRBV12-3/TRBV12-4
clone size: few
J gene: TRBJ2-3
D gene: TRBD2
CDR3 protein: CASSLARLAGAGTDTQYF
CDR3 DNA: TGTGCCAGCAGTTTAGCGCGTCTAGCGGGAGCGGGCACAGATACGCAGTATTTT

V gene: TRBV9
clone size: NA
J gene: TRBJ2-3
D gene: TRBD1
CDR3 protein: CASSSTGRTDTQYF
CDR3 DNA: TGTGCCAGCAGCTCGACAGGGCGCACAGATACGCAGTATTTT

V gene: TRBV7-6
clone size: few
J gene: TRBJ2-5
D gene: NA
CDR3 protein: CASSLGVPGRRETQYF
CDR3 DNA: TGTGCCAGCAGCCTAGGGGTTCCGGGGCGTCGAGAGACCCAGTACTTC